This passage covers 5 T cell receptor beta chains from one sample sequenced in a study of radiotherapy plus CTLA-4 blockade in lung cancer. Assay: immunoSEQ multiplex PCR; the TCRdb copy retains only in-frame clones and omits some. The sample has some 70,000 clones, 70% to 80% seen once. The input for sequencing was peripheral blood, taken from a patient treated with radiotherapy plus ipilimumab. These receptors all stem from a human donor with non-small cell lung cancer who had a complete response to radiotherapy plus ipilimumab.

The chain is built from TRBV7-9 and TRBJ1-3; D perhaps matches TRBD1 (6 bases). This CDR3 spans 14 amino acids. The V gene lost 6 bases and the J gene lost 4 bases, with 13 bases spanning the gap. In germline, CDR1 is SEHNR, CDR2 FQNEAQ (reference sequence). The CDR3 coding sequence is TGTGCCAGCAGACCTACAGGGCCCGGAAACACCATATATTTT. It codes for CASRPTGPGNTIYF.

The chain links TRBV7-9 to TRBJ2-3; D gene ambiguous. Trimming stripped 5 bases from V and 6 bases from J, with 9 bases between. CDR1 and CDR2 from the germline V gene are SEHNR and FQNEAQ (reference sequence). The CDR3 sequence is 12 residues long. In DNA form, the CDR3 reads TGTGCCAGCAGCCTAAGACTGGATACGCAGTATTTT. It specifies CASSLRLDTQYF. The variable domain in full, with the rest retrieved from reference TRBV7-9 and TRBJ2-3, is DTGVSQNPRHKITKRGQNVTFRCDPISEHNRLYWYRQTLGQGPEFLTYFQNEAQLEKSRLLSDRFSAERPKGSFSTLEIQRTEQGDSAMYLCASSLRLDTQYFGPGTRLTVL.

The chain recombines TRBV6-5 with TRBJ2-5; 9 bases match TRBD1. V lost 0 bases and J lost 4; bases outside the gene matches: 0. The CDR3 is made up of 14 amino acids. Per germline, CDR1 MNHEY and CDR2 SVGAGI. CDR3 DNA: TGTGCCAGCAGTTACTCGACAGGGGGAGAGACCCAGTACTTC. It codes for CASSYSTGGETQYF.

The V and J genes are TRBV4-1 and TRBJ1-1, with D tentatively TRBD1 (5 bases). Germline V gene lookup returns CDR1 MGHRA and CDR2 YSYEKL. The ends were cut back, 3 bases at V and 4 bases at J, with 18 bases in the middle. CDR3 length equals 16 residues. The CDR3: CASSHPGGERSTEAFF. The CDR3, as DNA: TGCGCCAGCAGCCACCCCGGGGGAGAGAGGAGCACTGAAGCTTTCTTT.

This clone was observed a few times. The gene calls are TRBV6-5 and TRBJ2-3; 10 bases line up with TRBD2. Germline V gives CDR1 MNHEY, CDR2 SVGAGI. The V gene end was trimmed by 7 bases and the J gene end by 5 bases; junction bases not matched to a gene: 9. CDR3 size: 15 residues. The CDR3 region is CASTSWTSGLDTQYF. The CDR3 DNA follows: TGTGCCAGCACCAGCTGGACTAGCGGCTTAGATACGCAGTATTTT.